The clone carrying this TCR beta chain has at least ten counts. No antigen is known for it. The sample comes from a study of T cell repertoires in cytomegalovirus infection. Overall study context: It was recently identified HLA-C-restricted and well-studied HLA-B-restricted CMV epitopes that the study used. Through public TCR beta signatures, both CMV infection and matching HLA type were indicated. Broader study findings: Summed frequency of shared TCR beta families picked out CMV carriers who also had the relevant HLA. Within the response measured ex vivo, HLA-C-restricted CMV-specific TCR beta clonotypes were dominant.

TCRdb recomputed calls from the reads with MiXCR, one row per CDR3 protein. The sample has hundreds of thousands of distinct CDR3 sequences; around 35% are singletons. The CDR3 loop spans 16 amino acids. The junction had 4 bases not matched to a gene; V was cut back by 3 bases and J by 0 bases. Material: cultured PBMCs, obtained from culture after CMV antigen stimulation. V gene TRBV12-3 or TRBV12-4 combines with J gene TRBJ1-1; TRBD1 matches 10 bases. This receptor was identified in a human donor in good health (CMV status not recorded). Some clones in this sample may be carry-over from other donors' samples. In DNA form, the CDR3 reads TGTGCCAGCAGTTTGGGACAGGGGCCCCTGAACACTGAAGCTTTCTTT. Protein product: CASSLGQGPLNTEAFF.